Below, 20 T cell receptor beta chains from the same sample are listed, as sequenced in a study of graft-versus-host responses after intestinal transplantation. These TCRs' antigens remain unknown. This table comes from immunoSEQ multiplex PCR, and its TCRdb copy is limited to in-frame clones, with some not included. Altogether about 120,000 clones are present, around 94% being singletons, with the ten largest covering roughly 1.2%. Material: unstimulated CD8+ T cells sorted from spleen or lymph node cells, obtained before transplant. The receptor set was obtained from a human donor who was the organ donor for an intestinal transplant.

Concerning this clone: This specimen includes other DNA sequences encoding the same CDR3. The chain employs TRBV27 and TRBJ2-2; TRBD1 matches 11 bases. The CDR3 is 16 amino acids. V shed 6 bases and J 5 bases; nucleotides not matched to a gene: 8. Germline V CDR1 and CDR2: MNHEY, SMNVEV (reference sequence). The CDR3, as DNA: TGTGCCAGCAGCCTCCTAGGGACAGGGGGAACCGGGGAGCTGTTTTTT. Protein sequence: CASSLLGTGGTGELFF.

The chain has TRBV2 and TRBJ1-3; D is unresolved. V lost 7 bases and J lost 0, with 16 bases in between. CDR3 length: 16 amino acids. Germline V gene data show CDR1 as SNHLY and CDR2 as FYNNEI. Here the CDR3 reads CASTNGPVHSGNTIYF. In DNA, the CDR3 is TGTGCCAGCACCAACGGGCCGGTTCACTCTGGAAACACCATATATTTT.

The chain recombines TRBV9 with TRBJ1-1; D is unresolved. This CDR3 has 13 residues. V gave up 0 bases and J gave up 4 bases, with 7 bases separating them. Germline values: CDR1 SGDLS, CDR2 YYNGEE. CDR3 sequence reads: CASSVGGLTEAFF. CDR3 DNA: TGTGCCAGCAGCGTAGGGGGTCTCACTGAAGCTTTCTTT.

The V gene is TRBV2, the J gene TRBJ1-5; 9 bases fit TRBD1. Germline V gives CDR1 SNHLY, CDR2 FYNNEI. With 8 bases clipped from V and 5 bases from J, the junction kept 10 bases outside the gene matches. This CDR3 is 15 amino acids long. CDR3 DNA sequence: TGTGCCAGCGGGGACAGGGAGGATGTCGATCAGCCCCAGCATTTT. It yields the protein CASGDREDVDQPQHF.

The V gene is TRBV5-6, the J gene TRBJ1-6; TRBD1 agrees at 7 bases. This CDR3 spans 17 amino acids. Germline trimming cut 5 bases from V and 0 bases from J; bases unmatched to any gene: 8. Germline V CDR1 and CDR2: SGHDT, YYEEEE. CDR3 sequence reads: CASRPDRTNSYNSPLHF. The DNA for the CDR3 is TGTGCCAGCAGGCCGGACAGGACGAACTCCTATAATTCACCCCTCCACTTT.

Concerning this clone itself: Other DNA sequences in the same sample also yield this CDR3. The V call is TRBV12-5, the J call TRBJ1-2; 12 bases fit TRBD1. The CDR3 is made up of 19 amino acids. Germline V CDR1 and CDR2: LGHNT, FRNRAP. The V segment lost 0 bases and the J segment 2 bases; nucleotides outside the gene matches: 10. The CDR3 DNA follows: TGTGCTAGTGGTTTGGTTCGCTCCGGGACAGGGGGCCTAAACTATGGCTACACCTTC. It is translated as CASGLVRSGTGGLNYGYTF.

On this clone: The same CDR3 also results from other DNA sequences found in this sample. The V gene is TRBV20-1, the J gene TRBJ2-1; unclear D gene. Germline values: CDR1 DFQATT, CDR2 SNEGSKA (reference sequence). V lost 5 bases and J 4 bases, leaving 6 bases between the germline ends. The CDR3 has 11 residues. Here the CDR3 reads CSAPVYNEQFF. CDR3 bases: TGCAGTGCTCCGGTTTACAATGAGCAGTTCTTC.

This chain uses TRBV20-1 with TRBJ2-1; D is unresolved. Germline V gene lookup returns CDR1 DFQATT and CDR2 SNEGSKA (reference sequence). The CDR3 sequence is 11 residues long. V lost 6 bases, J lost 3 bases, and 6 bases lay in between. In nucleotides, the CDR3 is TGCAGTGCACCTAACTACAATGAGCAGTTCTTC. It specifies CSAPNYNEQFF.

This chain uses TRBV5-1 with TRBJ2-5, with D possibly called TRBD1 or TRBD2 (5 bases each). With the DNA end fitting TRBJ2-7 better, the J assignment may be wrong. This CDR3 has 16 amino acids. Germline loops: CDR1 SGHRS, CDR2 YFSETQ. The CDR3: CASSKNRDGGYYEQYF. CDR3 coding DNA: TGCGCCAGCAGCAAAAACCGGGACGGAGGATACTACGAGCAGTACTTC.

The chain recombines TRBV6-1 with TRBJ2-5; 8 nucleotides agree with TRBD1. The length of the CDR3 is 14 residues. The V segment lost 3 bases and the J segment 1 base; nucleotides outside the gene matches: 1. Germline V gene lookup returns CDR1 MNHNS and CDR2 SASEGT. This chain's CDR3 is CASSDRGRQETQYF. The CDR3 DNA reads as TGTGCCAGCAGTGACAGGGGGCGCCAAGAGACCCAGTACTTC.

The chain links TRBV9 to TRBJ2-7; 10 nucleotides match TRBD2. In germline, CDR1 is SGDLS, CDR2 YYNGEE. Losses at the gene ends were 0 bases for V and 2 bases for J; bases not matched to a gene: 5. The CDR3 totals 16 residues. In DNA, the CDR3 is TGTGCCAGCAGCGTAGGTCCAGCGGGAGGGCCCTACGAGCAGTACTTC. Translated: CASSVGPAGGPYEQYF.

The chain uses TRBV6-1 and TRBJ2-1; 7 nucleotides match TRBD1. This CDR3 region has 14 residues. Germline V gene data show CDR1 as MNHNS and CDR2 as SASEGT. With 5 bases clipped from V and 7 bases from J, the junction kept 8 bases outside the gene matches. The CDR3 loop is CASSLYRGINEQFF. The CDR3 DNA reads as TGTGCCAGCAGTTTGTACAGGGGAATTAATGAGCAGTTCTTC.

The rearrangement joins TRBV7-9 to TRBJ2-1; TRBD1 or TRBD2 may be the D gene (5 bases each). The V gene's germline CDR1 is SEHNR and CDR2 FQNEAQ (reference sequence). Trimming removed 5 bases from V and 7 bases from J, with 12 bases in between. This CDR3 comprises 13 residues. The chain's CDR3 is CASSPGTRNEQFF. In nucleotides, the CDR3 is TGTGCCAGCAGCCCGGGGACCAGGAATGAGCAGTTCTTC.

This sequence joins TRBV7-9 and TRBJ2-7; no definite D call. Trimming took off 5 bases at V and 2 bases at J, with 13 bases between the two ends. In germline, CDR1 is SEHNR, CDR2 FQNEAQ (reference sequence). The CDR3 sequence is 14 residues long. The CDR3 DNA reads as TGTGCCAGCAGCCCACTACAATTTCCCTACGAGCAGTACTTC. It is translated as CASSPLQFPYEQYF.

The gene calls are TRBV4-1 and TRBJ1-1; no reliable D call. Per germline, CDR1 MGHRA and CDR2 YSYEKL. This CDR3 is 15 amino acids long. The V gene lost 1 base and the J gene lost 6 bases, with 15 bases spanning the gap. CDR3 sequence: CASSQGPTRMAEAFF. In DNA form, the CDR3 reads TGCGCCAGCAGCCAAGGCCCGACCCGGATGGCTGAAGCTTTCTTT.

This sequence joins TRBV28 and TRBJ1-1; D perhaps matches TRBD1 (5 bases). Trimming removed 5 bases at V and 2 bases at J, with 6 bases between. The CDR3 totals 12 residues. Germline CDR1 is MDHEN and CDR2 is SYDVKM. The CDR3 sequence is CASSQGNTEAFF. The CDR3 DNA reads TGTGCCAGCAGTCAGGGTAACACTGAAGCTTTCTTT.

The J gene is TRBJ1-1, the V gene TRBV27; D remains ambiguous. Germline V gene lookup returns CDR1 MNHEY and CDR2 SMNVEV (reference sequence). The CDR3 covers 15 residues. Between the trimmed V and J ends, which lost 0 bases and 0 bases, there was a span of 8 bases. The CDR3 DNA is TGTGCCAGCAGTTTATCTACGGGGTTGAACACTGAAGCTTTCTTT. This translates into CASSLSTGLNTEAFF.

The rearrangement joins TRBV15 to TRBJ2-7; 16 positions agree with TRBD2. Germline V gene lookup returns CDR1 LNHNV and CDR2 YYDKDF (reference sequence). J gave up 7 bases and V 5 bases, and 8 bases lay outside the gene matches. This CDR3 is built from 16 residues. The CDR3 spells CATSPAGLAGGSEQYF. In nucleotides, the CDR3 is TGTGCCACCAGCCCTGCGGGACTAGCGGGAGGGTCGGAGCAGTACTTC.

In this sample, this clone turned up once. This chain connects TRBV6-1 to TRBJ2-7; 8 bases fit TRBD1. Germline values: CDR1 MNHNS, CDR2 SASEGT. V gave up 8 bases and J gave up 3 bases; unmatched junction bases: 9. CDR3 length: 14 amino acids. CDR3 protein: CASVDRGSIYEQYF. The CDR3 coding sequence is TGTGCCAGCGTTGACAGGGGCAGCATCTACGAGCAGTACTTC.

The gene calls are TRBV5-4 and TRBJ2-1; maybe TRBD2 (6 bases). The V and J ends lost 1 base and 6 bases respectively, with 14 bases between them. Germline assignment: CDR1 SGHNT and CDR2 YYREEE (reference sequence). This CDR3 has 15 residues. CDR3 in amino acids: CASSLPAGLSNEQFF. CDR3 bases: TGTGCCAGCAGCTTGCCCGCGGGGTTAAGCAATGAGCAGTTCTTC. The variable domain in full, completed from reference TRBV5-4 and TRBJ2-1, reads ETGVTQSPTHLIKTRGQQVTLRCSSQSGHNTVSWYQQALGQGPQFIFQYYREEENGRGNFPPRFSGLQFPNYSSELNVNALELDDSALYLCASSLPAGLSNEQFFGPGTRLTVL.